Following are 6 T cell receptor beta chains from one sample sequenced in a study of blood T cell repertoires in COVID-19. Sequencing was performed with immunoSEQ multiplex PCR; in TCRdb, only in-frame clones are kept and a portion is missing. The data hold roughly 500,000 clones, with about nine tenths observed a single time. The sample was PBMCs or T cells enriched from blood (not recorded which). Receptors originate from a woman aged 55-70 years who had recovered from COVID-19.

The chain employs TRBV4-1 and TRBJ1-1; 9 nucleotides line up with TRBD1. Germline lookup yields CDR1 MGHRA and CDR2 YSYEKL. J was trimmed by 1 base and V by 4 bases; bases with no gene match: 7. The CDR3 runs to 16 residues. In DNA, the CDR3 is TGCGCCAGCAGCCCTCCGGGACAGGGAGGGAACACTGAAGCTTTCTTT. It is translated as CASSPPGQGGNTEAFF.

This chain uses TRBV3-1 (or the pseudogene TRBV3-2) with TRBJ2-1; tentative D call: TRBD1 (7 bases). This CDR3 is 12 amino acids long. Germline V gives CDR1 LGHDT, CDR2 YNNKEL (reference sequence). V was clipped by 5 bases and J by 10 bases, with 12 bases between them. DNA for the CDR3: TGTGCCAGCAGCTTCCAGGGGGGAGAGCAGTTCTTC. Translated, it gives CASSFQGGEQFF.

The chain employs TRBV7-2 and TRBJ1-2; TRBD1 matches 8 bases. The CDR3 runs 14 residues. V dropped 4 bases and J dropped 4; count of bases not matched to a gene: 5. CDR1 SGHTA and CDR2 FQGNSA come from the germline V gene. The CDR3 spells CASSSPDRAYGYTF. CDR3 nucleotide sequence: TGTGCCAGCAGCTCCCCGGACAGGGCCTATGGCTACACCTTC.

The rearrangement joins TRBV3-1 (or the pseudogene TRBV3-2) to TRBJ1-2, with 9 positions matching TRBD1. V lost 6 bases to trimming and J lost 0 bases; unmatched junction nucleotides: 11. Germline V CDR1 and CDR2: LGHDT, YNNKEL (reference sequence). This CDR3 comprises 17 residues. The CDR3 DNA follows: TGTGCCAGCAGTCTGGGGGGGACAGGGTTGACTAACTATGGCTACACCTTC. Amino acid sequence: CASSLGGTGLTNYGYTF.

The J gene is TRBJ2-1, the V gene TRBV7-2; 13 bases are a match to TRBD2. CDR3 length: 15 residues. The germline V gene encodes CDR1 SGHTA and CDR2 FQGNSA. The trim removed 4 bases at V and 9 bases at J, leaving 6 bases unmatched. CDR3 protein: CASSSTSGGESEQFF. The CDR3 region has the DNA TGTGCCAGCAGCTCCACTAGCGGGGGGGAGAGTGAGCAGTTCTTC.

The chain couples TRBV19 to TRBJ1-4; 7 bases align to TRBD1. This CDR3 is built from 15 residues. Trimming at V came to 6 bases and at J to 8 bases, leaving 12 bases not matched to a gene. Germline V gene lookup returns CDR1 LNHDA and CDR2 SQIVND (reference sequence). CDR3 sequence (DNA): TGTGCCAGTAGAGACGGGACAGCGAACTCCGAAAAACTGTTTTTT. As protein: CASRDGTANSEKLFF.